What follows are 15 T cell receptor beta chains derived from one specimen sequenced in a study of shared clonotypes between healthy human individuals. Libraries were prepared by immunoSEQ multiplex PCR; TCRdb keeps only in-frame clonotypes and omits some of them. Among over a million clones listed, just under 99% were seen once. Sequencing used naive CD4+ T cells sorted from blood. The subset denotes: CD45RA+ positively selected. Receptors were obtained from a young man in good health.

This clone showed up just once. Other DNA sequences from this sample encode an identical CDR3 as well. The chain is built from TRBV29-1 and TRBJ2-5; 7 bases map to TRBD1. The CDR3 totals 12 residues. Germline values: CDR1 SQVTM, CDR2 ANQGSEA. The V segment lost 7 bases and the J segment 5 bases; nucleotides outside the gene matches: 7. The CDR3 coding sequence is TGCAGCGCGACAGGGATCCAGGAGACCCAGTACTTC. This gives the protein CSATGIQETQYF.

This clone was seen a single time. The J gene is TRBJ1-5, the V gene TRBV4-1; D ambiguous. Trimming took 0 bases from V and 6 from J, leaving 6 bases between them. This CDR3 has 13 amino acids. Germline lookup yields CDR1 MGHRA and CDR2 YSYEKL. The DNA for the CDR3 is TGCGCCAGCAGCCAAGATCCCAGTCAGCCCCAGCATTTT. Translating it yields CASSQDPSQPQHF.

The chain uses TRBV23-1 and TRBJ2-5, with D possibly being TRBD1 (5 bases). TRBV23-1 is an ORF; its function is uncertain. CDR3 size: 13 residues. Trimming shortened V by 5 bases and J by 5 bases, and 12 bases separated the two germline ends. The CDR3 DNA sequence: TGCGCCAGCAGTTTAGGGGTCGCGGAGACCCAGTACTTC. It specifies CASSLGVAETQYF.

The rearrangement uses TRBV6-5 and TRBJ1-3; D may be TRBD1 (5 bases). V gave up 6 bases and J gave up 3 bases, with 12 bases separating them. Looked up from germline, CDR1 is MNHEY and CDR2 is SVGAGI. The CDR3 is made up of 14 amino acids. CDR3 amino acids: CASRPLGGGNTIYF. The DNA of the CDR3 is TGTGCCAGCAGACCACTTGGGGGTGGAAACACCATATATTTT.

The chain links TRBV7-8 to TRBJ1-5; D is uncertain. Trimming pared 5 bases from V and 10 bases from J, leaving 15 bases between. The CDR3 totals 13 residues. CDR1 SGHVS and CDR2 FQNEAQ come from the germline V gene. In nucleotides, the CDR3 is TGTGCCAGCAGCCGCTCGTTGGCGGAACCCCAGCATTTT. Its translation is CASSRSLAEPQHF. Using reference TRBV7-8 and TRBJ1-5 for the parts outside the CDR3, the full variable domain is GAGVSQSPRYKVAKRGQDVALRCDPISGHVSLFWYQQALGQGPEFLTYFQNEAQLDKSGLPSDRFFAERPEGSVSTLKIQRTQQEDSAVYLCASSRSLAEPQHFGDGTRLSIL.

The V and J genes are TRBV5-1 and TRBJ2-7, with TRBD2 matching over 14 bases. Looked up from germline, CDR1 is SGHRS and CDR2 is YFSETQ. This CDR3 has 16 amino acids. V lost 0 bases and J lost 5; bases outside the gene matches: 4. As DNA, the CDR3 is TGCGCCAGCAGCTTGGCCGGACTAGCGGGAGGCCACGAGCAGTACTTC. As protein: CASSLAGLAGGHEQYF.

Worth noting for this clone: Other DNA sequences in this sample translate to the same CDR3. The V call is TRBV4-3, the J call TRBJ2-3; 8 positions match TRBD2. The CDR3 loop spans 15 amino acids. V shed 3 bases, J shed 2 bases, and the junction held 4 bases outside the gene matches. Germline CDR1 reads LGHNA; CDR2 reads YSLEER. The CDR3 spells CASSHTSGPTDTQYF. CDR3 DNA: TGCGCCAGCAGCCACACTAGCGGCCCCACAGATACGCAGTATTTT.

This sequence joins TRBV19 and TRBJ2-3; TRBD2 aligns across 8 bases. This CDR3 has 17 residues. Trimming took 8 bases from V and 2 from J; bases not matched to a gene: 15. Germline CDR1 reads LNHDA; CDR2 reads SQIVND (reference sequence). The CDR3, as DNA: TGTGCCAGTGAAGCGTCGGGAGGGTTTGGTGCCACAGATACGCAGTATTTT. As protein: CASEASGGFGATDTQYF.

This clone showed up just once. This chain uses TRBV11-3 with TRBJ2-3, with D perhaps being TRBD1 or TRBD2 (6 bases each). This CDR3 comprises 15 residues. CDR1 and CDR2 from the germline V gene are SGHNT and YENEEA. V was clipped by 1 base and J by 9 bases, with 17 bases between them. CDR3: CASSLGAGEVDTQYF. The CDR3 DNA reads as TGTGCCAGCAGCTTAGGCGCAGGGGAGGTCGACACGCAGTATTTT.

The CDR3: CASSHATPNTEAFF. In DNA form, the CDR3 reads TGTGCCAGCAGCCATGCCACCCCGAACACTGAAGCTTTCTTT. This sequence joins TRBV11-2 and TRBJ1-1; D call uncertain. CDR1 SGHAT and CDR2 FQNNGV come from the germline V gene. V was pared by 5 bases and J by 1 base, with 11 bases between. The CDR3 consists of 14 residues. The entire variable domain, with the rest obtained from reference TRBV11-2 and TRBJ1-1, is as follows: EAGVAQSPRYKIIEKRQSVAFWCNPISGHATLYWYQQILGQGPKLLIQFQNNGVVDDSQLPKDRFSAERLKGVDSTLKIQPAKLEDSAVYLCASSHATPNTEAFFGQGTRLTVV.

This chain uses TRBV27 with TRBJ2-1; no clear D gene. The CDR3 has 15 residues. The germline V gene has CDR1 MNHEY and CDR2 SMNVEV (reference sequence). The ends were cut back, 4 bases at V and 4 bases at J, with 14 bases in the middle. CDR3 residues: CASSSIPQSYNEQFF. CDR3 DNA: TGTGCCAGCAGTTCCATACCGCAATCTTACAATGAGCAGTTCTTC.

This chain connects TRBV28 to TRBJ2-1; 8 bases agree with TRBD1. The length of the CDR3 is 13 residues. Germline values: CDR1 MDHEN, CDR2 SYDVKM. V shed 10 bases and J 4 bases; nucleotides not matched to a gene: 6. The CDR3: CATGQVVYNEQFF. CDR3 DNA: TGTGCCACGGGACAGGTCGTTTACAATGAGCAGTTCTTC.

This rearrangement joins TRBV5-1 to TRBJ1-2; D not resolved. Germline V gives CDR1 SGHRS, CDR2 YFSETQ. The CDR3 totals 14 residues. V was cut by 1 base and J by 6 bases, with 13 bases left in between. The CDR3 nucleotides are TGCGCCAGCAGCTTGAAAAACCCGAACAATGGCTACACCTTC. Protein product: CASSLKNPNNGYTF. The complete variable domain, with remaining parts taken from reference TRBV5-1 and TRBJ1-2, reads KAGVTQTPRYLIKTRGQQVTLSCSPISGHRSVSWYQQTPGQGLQFLFEYFSETQRNKGNFPGRFSGRQFSNSRSEMNVSTLELGDSALYLCASSLKNPNNGYTFGSGTRLTVV.

This chain connects TRBV6-6 to TRBJ2-1, with unresolved D. Trimming left V 2 bases short and J 8 bases short, with 7 bases between. The CDR3 sequence is 12 residues long. Looked up from germline, CDR1 is MNHNY and CDR2 is SVGAGI (reference sequence). This chain's CDR3 is CASSYIDDEQFF. The CDR3 DNA reads as TGTGCCAGCAGTTACATTGACGATGAGCAGTTCTTC.

This chain links TRBV2 with TRBJ2-1; tentatively, D is TRBD2 (6 bases). The ends were cut back, 4 bases at V and 4 bases at J, with 11 bases in the middle. CDR3 size: 14 residues. Germline V gives CDR1 SNHLY, CDR2 FYNNEI. The CDR3 spells CASSVGGRYNEQFF. CDR3 DNA sequence: TGTGCCAGCAGTGTTGGAGGGCGTTACAATGAGCAGTTCTTC. Using reference TRBV2 and TRBJ2-1 for the parts outside the CDR3, the full variable domain is EPEVTQTPSHQVTQMGQEVILRCVPISNHLYFYWYRQILGQKVEFLVSFYNNEISEKSEIFDDQFSVERPDGSNFTLKIRSTKLEDSAMYFCASSVGGRYNEQFFGPGTRLTVL.